The rows below give T cell receptor beta chains drawn from one sample of a study of shared clonotypes between healthy human individuals. The method was immunoSEQ multiplex PCR; TCRdb's version includes in-frame clones alone and lacks a portion of them. The data show a few million clones, 80% to 95% seen once. Sequenced: naive CD8+ T cells from PBMCs. Every receptor here comes from a man between 18 and 29 years old in good health. Some clones in this sample may be carry-over from other donors' samples. Each CDR3 is given with its conserved first and last residue. D genes are given only for firm matches. For some rows the clone size is stated as once, few or many, or as a class when expanded; others skip it.

j_call d_call clone_size v_call cdr3_nt cdr3_aa
TRBJ2-1 TRBD2 . TRBV13 TGTGCCAGCAGCCCGATGTGGCGGGAGGACAACTACAATGAGCAGTTCTTC CASSPMWREDNYNEQFF
TRBJ2-3 . . TRBV27 TGTGCCAGCAGGGGCGGGAACGCAGATACGCAGTATTTT CASRGGNADTQYF
TRBJ1-5 . few TRBV7-6 TGTGCCAGCAGCCAGTTGGGAGGCAATCAGCCCCAGCATTTT CASSQLGGNQPQHF
TRBJ2-3 . . TRBV6-5 TGTGCCAGCAGTTCGACAGAGGATACGCAGTATTTT CASSSTEDTQYF
TRBJ2-7 TRBD1 . TRBV30 TGTGCCTGGAGTGTACAGGGGGAATGGTACGAGCAGTACTTC CAWSVQGEWYEQYF
TRBJ2-7 . . TRBV19 TGTGCCAGTAGTCCCCAAATGGGTAGGTCTCGGTACGAGCAGTACTTC CASSPQMGRSRYEQYF
TRBJ2-1 TRBD2 . TRBV7-7 TGTGCCAGCAGCTTAGGACCAGGGACTAACTCCTACAATGAGCAGTTCTTC CASSLGPGTNSYNEQFF
TRBJ2-3 TRBD1 once TRBV7-9 TGTGCCAGCAGCCCGCGACAGGGAACAGATACGCAGTATTTT CASSPRQGTDTQYF
TRBJ2-5 . . TRBV7-9 TGTGCCAGCAGCTTAGCGCGGGACAGAACCGCCCAAGAGACCCAGTACTTC CASSLARDRTAQETQYF
TRBJ1-1 . few TRBV14 TGTGCCAGCAGCCAAGTAAACAGGGAGGCTGAAGCTTTCTTT CASSQVNREAEAFF
TRBJ2-2 . . TRBV4-3 TGCGCCAGCAGCCAATATAGATGGCGAAGGGGCAACACCGGGGAGCTGTTTTTT CASSQYRWRRGNTGELFF
TRBJ2-3 . once TRBV7-9 TGTGCCAGCAGCTTAGGAGGCCTGAGTGCCGATACGCAGTATTTT CASSLGGLSADTQYF
TRBJ1-5 . . TRBV18 TGTGCCAGCTCACCGGGACCCGCTAGCAATCAGCCCCAGCATTTT CASSPGPASNQPQHF
TRBJ1-2 . . TRBV7-8 TGTGCCAGCAGCTTAGCTGTCAGGCCCTATGGCTACACCTTC CASSLAVRPYGYTF
TRBJ1-1 . once TRBV4-2 TGTGCCAGCGGGCCGAACACTGAAGCTTTCTTT CASGPNTEAFF
TRBJ1-1 . . TRBV27 TGTGCCAGCAGTCCGCAATCCGCCAACACTGAAGCTTTCTTT CASSPQSANTEAFF
TRBJ2-1 . . TRBV5-6 TGTGCCAGCAGCCGGACAGTGACGAGCTCCTACAATGAGCAGTTCTTC CASSRTVTSSYNEQFF
TRBJ2-5 . . TRBV28 TGTGCCAGCAGTTCGGTTATAGGGAGTGGAGAGACCCAGTACTTC CASSSVIGSGETQYF
TRBJ2-1 TRBD2 . TRBV5-1 TGCGCCAGCAGCACATCGCTAGCGGCTCCCCAGACTGCCTACAATGAGCAGTTCTTC CASSTSLAAPQTAYNEQFF
TRBJ2-7 TRBD1 once TRBV5-4 TGTGCCAGCAGCTTCCGACAGGGGGCGGGCGAGCAGTACTTC CASSFRQGAGEQYF
TRBJ2-5 . . TRBV9 TGTGCCAGCAGCACCCAACAGGGTGGGGGACAAGAGACCCAGTACTTC CASSTQQGGGQETQYF
TRBJ2-7 . . TRBV25-1 TGTGCCAGCAGTGAATTCGGGTCGCAGTCCAAGGTCGAGCAGTACTTC CASSEFGSQSKVEQYF